These 24 T cell receptor beta chains were sequenced from one sample in a study of shared T cell receptors in the human thymus. Profiled with immunoSEQ multiplex PCR; TCRdb holds only in-frame clones, not every one. This sample has 700,000 or so clones, with around 85% found just once. This sample was shared with a second study, whose subject was human thymus T cells.

The sample was thymocytes. These receptors originate from a girl under three years old with a congenital heart defect.

The chain has TRBV28 and TRBJ2-3; TRBD1 might be the D (6 bases). The germline CDR1 and CDR2 sequences are MDHEN and SYDVKM. CDR3 length: 14 residues. Trimming took 9 bases from V and 2 from J, leaving 15 bases between them. CDR3 in amino acids: CASRQGITTDTQYF. DNA of the CDR3: TGTGCCAGTAGGCAGGGGATCACCACAGATACGCAGTATTTT.

A note on this clone: The junction and the germline gene differ at one end; a read error may be behind it. This sequence joins TRBV2 and TRBJ2-7, with 8 bases that match TRBD2. There are 16 residues in the CDR3. The germline CDR1 and CDR2 sequences are SNHLY and FYNNEI. DNA of the CDR3: TGTGCCAGCAGTCGCCGGTTCCGACCTAGCGGGTACGGGCAGTACTTC. Translation gives CASSRRFRPSGYGQYF.

The genes are TRBV6-5 and TRBJ2-7, with a weak D call TRBD1 (5 bases). Trimming took 0 bases from V and 2 from J, leaving 11 bases between them. The germline V gene encodes CDR1 MNHEY and CDR2 SVGAGI. The CDR3 has 15 amino acids. For the CDR3, the DNA is TGTGCCAGCAGTTACTCCCATCAAGGGGCCTACGAGCAGTACTTC. Its translation is CASSYSHQGAYEQYF.

The V call is TRBV14, the J call TRBJ1-1; a weak D match, TRBD1 (5 bases). Deletions cut 4 bases from V and 3 bases from J, with 12 bases between. This CDR3 has 14 residues. Germline V CDR1 and CDR2: SGHDN, FVKESK. Here the CDR3 reads CASSPQGGDTEAFF. CDR3 coding DNA: TGTGCCAGCAGCCCGCAGGGTGGGGACACTGAAGCTTTCTTT.

The chain couples TRBV13 to TRBJ2-3, with D possibly TRBD2 on 6 matching bases. The CDR3 consists of 16 residues. Germline lookup yields CDR1 PRHDT and CDR2 FYEKMQ (reference sequence). The V and J ends lost 2 bases and 1 base respectively, with 13 bases between them. CDR3 loop: CASSLITSTCTDTQYF. The CDR3 region has the DNA TGTGCCAGCAGCTTAATAACTAGCACCTGCACAGATACGCAGTATTTT. The whole variable domain, remainder taken from reference TRBV13 and TRBJ2-3, is AAGVIQSPRHLIKEKRETATLKCYPIPRHDTVYWYQQGPGQDPQFLISFYEKMQSDKGSIPDRFSAQQFSDYHSELNMSSLELGDSALYFCASSLITSTCTDTQYFGPGTRLTVL.

In its sample, this clone was seen once. The V and J genes are TRBV4-3 and TRBJ1-5; maybe TRBD1 (5 bases). Trimming took 4 bases from V and 4 from J, leaving 17 bases between them. In germline, CDR1 is LGHNA, CDR2 YSLEER. The CDR3 has 16 residues. CDR3 in amino acids: CASSPGVDSPNQPQHF. The CDR3 DNA is TGCGCCAGCAGCCCGGGAGTTGACAGTCCTAATCAGCCCCAGCATTTT.

DNA for the CDR3: TGTGCTAGTGGCCGGAGTACGAGGGGGAGAATCCGTCAGCCCCAGCATTTT. Protein product: CASGRSTRGRIRQPQHF. The chain combines TRBV12-5 with TRBJ1-5; D perhaps matches TRBD1 (6 bases). This CDR3 region has 17 residues. Trimming left V 6 bases short and J 6 bases short, with 24 bases between. Germline loops: CDR1 LGHNT, CDR2 FRNRAP.

CDR3 DNA: TGTGCCAGCCGAAAGACAGCCCTGGCATTCTACGAGCAGTACTTC. This sequence encodes CASRKTALAFYEQYF. The genes are TRBV19 and TRBJ2-7, with a tentative D call TRBD1 (5 bases). There are 15 residues in the CDR3. The V end lost 9 bases, the J end lost 3 bases, and 21 bases lay between the germline ends. Germline loops: CDR1 LNHDA, CDR2 SQIVND (reference sequence).

This clone was counted once. The genes are TRBV27 and TRBJ2-7; D unresolved. Trimming left V 2 bases short and J 6 bases short, with 14 bases between. CDR1 MNHEY and CDR2 SMNVEV come from the germline V gene (reference sequence). The CDR3 extends over 14 amino acids. This CDR3 reads CASSLAVPSSEQYF. DNA for the CDR3: TGTGCCAGCAGTTTAGCGGTACCTAGTAGCGAGCAGTACTTC.

As DNA, the CDR3 is TGTGCCAGCAGACCCCCCGACAGGGGCGAGCAGTACTTC. Amino acid sequence: CASRPPDRGEQYF. The gene calls are TRBV6-5 and TRBJ2-7, with 8 bases matching TRBD1. Germline lookup yields CDR1 MNHEY and CDR2 SVGAGI. V lost 6 bases, J lost 6 bases, and 7 bases stayed unmatched. This CDR3 has 13 residues.

The chain employs TRBV7-2 and TRBJ2-3; D might be TRBD1 (6 bases). CDR3 size: 15 residues. The germline V gene encodes CDR1 SGHTA and CDR2 FQGNSA. V dropped 5 bases and J dropped 0 bases, with 12 bases sitting between them. DNA of the CDR3: TGTGCCAGCAGCCCCGGACAGAGGAGCACAGATACGCAGTATTTT. Encoded protein: CASSPGQRSTDTQYF.

V gene TRBV28 combines with J gene TRBJ2-7, with D perhaps matching TRBD1 (6 bases). CDR3 size: 16 residues. In germline, CDR1 is MDHEN, CDR2 SYDVKM. Between the trimmed V and J ends, which lost 3 bases and 0 bases, there was a span of 15 bases. The CDR3 here is CASSLRGCRDSYEQYF. CDR3 DNA: TGTGCCAGCAGTTTGAGGGGGTGCCGAGACTCCTACGAGCAGTACTTC.

V usage is TRBV6-1 and J usage is TRBJ1-2; a weak D match, TRBD1 (5 bases). V was clipped by 3 bases and J by 8 bases, with 25 bases between them. From germline, CDR1 is MNHNS and CDR2 SASEGT. The CDR3 contains 17 residues. Here the CDR3 reads CASSESRRGPLSMGYTF. DNA for the CDR3: TGTGCCAGCAGTGAGTCGCGGAGGGGACCGCTATCTATGGGCTACACCTTC.

The genes are TRBV6-5 and TRBJ2-3, with a weak D call TRBD2 (6 bases). The germline V and J ends were trimmed by 4 bases and 2 bases, with 7 bases remaining between them. Germline V gene lookup returns CDR1 MNHEY and CDR2 SVGAGI. The CDR3 spans 13 residues. The CDR3 region is CASSWGVTDTQYF. The CDR3 region has the DNA TGTGCCAGCAGTTGGGGGGTCACAGATACGCAGTATTTT.

The rearrangement uses TRBV2 and TRBJ1-2; D unclear. The germline V and J ends were trimmed by 3 bases and 4 bases, with 15 bases remaining between them. The CDR3 covers 15 residues. Germline lookup yields CDR1 SNHLY and CDR2 FYNNEI. CDR3 sequence: CASSERGLLIYGYTF. The CDR3 nucleotides read TGTGCCAGCAGTGAGAGAGGACTGCTAATCTATGGCTACACCTTC.

The V and J genes are TRBV4-3 and TRBJ2-2; 8 positions agree with TRBD2. The CDR3 length is 19 residues. Germline trimming cut 1 base from V and 2 bases from J; bases unmatched to any gene: 12. Germline values: CDR1 LGHNA, CDR2 YSLEER. The CDR3 bases are TGCGCCAGCAGCCAAGGTAGCTCTTACGGGGGGGCTAACACCGGGGAGCTGTTTTTT. Translating gives CASSQGSSYGGANTGELFF.

This chain links TRBV7-8 with TRBJ2-3; 8 nucleotides match TRBD2. Germline CDR1 and CDR2: SGHVS and FQNEAQ. Trimming removed 2 bases from V and 4 bases from J; junction bases left unmatched: 5. The CDR3 is 15 amino acids. This CDR3 reads CASSLRGLVADTQYF. For the CDR3, the DNA is TGTGCCAGCAGCTTAAGGGGACTAGTTGCAGATACGCAGTATTTT.

As regards this clone: The same CDR3 can be traced to other DNA sequences in this sample. The chain links TRBV5-1 to TRBJ2-7; no definite D call. The CDR3 consists of 13 residues. V was cut by 3 bases and J by 1 base, with 8 bases left in between. The germline V gene has CDR1 SGHRS and CDR2 YFSETQ. As DNA, the CDR3 is TGCGCCAGCAGCTCCTCCGGGTCCTACGAGCAGTACTTC. Amino acid sequence: CASSSSGSYEQYF.

The chain joins TRBV29-1 to TRBJ1-2; the D is unclear. The CDR3 is 12 amino acids. The V end was cut by 4 bases, the J end by 6 bases, with 12 bases between. Germline CDR1 SQVTM, CDR2 ANQGSEA. The CDR3 coding sequence is TGCAGCGTTGGGGGAGGGCGCCATGGCTACACCTTC. It codes for CSVGGGRHGYTF.

The chain carries TRBV5-1 and TRBJ2-1; D call uncertain. This CDR3 spans 11 amino acids. The V gene lost 5 bases and the J gene lost 4 bases, with 4 bases spanning the gap. The germline CDR1 and CDR2 sequences are SGHRS and YFSETQ. The CDR3 sequence: CASRRYNEQFF. In DNA form, the CDR3 reads TGCGCCAGCAGGAGGTACAATGAGCAGTTCTTC.

About this clone itself: Other DNA sequences in the sample encode the same CDR3. The rearrangement uses TRBV9 and TRBJ2-5, with D possibly being TRBD2 (7 bases). CDR3 size: 13 residues. CDR1 and CDR2 (germline): SGDLS, YYNGEE. V lost 0 bases, J lost 5 bases, and 8 bases lay in between. The CDR3 region is CASSVEGGETQYF. CDR3 nucleotide sequence: TGTGCCAGCAGCGTAGAGGGGGGGGAGACCCAGTACTTC.

This clone was picked up a small number of times. The rearrangement joins TRBV29-1 to TRBJ1-1; D may be TRBD1 (6 bases). The CDR3 runs to 19 residues. The V gene's germline CDR1 is SQVTM and CDR2 ANQGSEA. Trimming cost V 4 bases and J 4 bases, with 31 bases left between them. The CDR3 DNA follows: TGCAGCGTTGGGAAAAAGCGATACAGGGCTAAGTGGGGTAGCACTGAAGCTTTCTTT. Residues: CSVGKKRYRAKWGSTEAFF.

In this sample, this clone turned up once. J is TRBJ1-3 and V is TRBV5-8, with D hard to call. The ends were cut back, 0 bases at V and 0 bases at J, with 13 bases in the middle. Germline V lookup: CDR1 SGHTS, CDR2 YDEGEE. The CDR3 has 17 residues. CDR3: CASSLDLLYGSGNTIYF. CDR3 coding DNA: TGTGCCAGCAGCTTGGACCTGCTTTACGGCTCTGGAAACACCATATATTTT.

This clone showed up just once. The V gene is TRBV7-9, the J gene TRBJ2-7; 7 positions match TRBD2. V trimming: 5 bases; J trimming: 5 bases; junction bases outside the gene matches: 18. The CDR3 extends over 17 amino acids. The germline V gene encodes CDR1 SEHNR and CDR2 FQNEAQ (reference sequence). This CDR3 is CASSPPVVAGVFHEQYF. In DNA, the CDR3 is TGTGCCAGCAGCCCCCCGGTAGTCGCGGGGGTTTTCCACGAGCAGTACTTC. The variable domain in full, completed from reference TRBV7-9 and TRBJ2-7, reads DTGVSQNPRHKITKRGQNVTFRCDPISEHNRLYWYRQTLGQGPEFLTYFQNEAQLEKSRLLSDRFSAERPKGSFSTLEIQRTEQGDSAMYLCASSPPVVAGVFHEQYFGPGTRLTVT.